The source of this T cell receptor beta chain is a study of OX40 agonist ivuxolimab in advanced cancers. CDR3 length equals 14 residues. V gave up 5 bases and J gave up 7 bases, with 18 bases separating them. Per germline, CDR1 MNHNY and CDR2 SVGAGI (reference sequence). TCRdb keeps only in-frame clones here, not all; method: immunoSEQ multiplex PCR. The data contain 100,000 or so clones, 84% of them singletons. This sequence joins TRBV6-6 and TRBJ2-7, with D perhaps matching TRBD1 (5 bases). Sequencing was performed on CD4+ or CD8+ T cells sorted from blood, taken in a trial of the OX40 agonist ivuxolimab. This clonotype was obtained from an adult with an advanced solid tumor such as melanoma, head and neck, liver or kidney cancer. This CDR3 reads CASSPPSGHAEQYF. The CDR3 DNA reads TGTGCCAGCAGTCCCCCGTCCGGACACGCGGAGCAGTACTTC.